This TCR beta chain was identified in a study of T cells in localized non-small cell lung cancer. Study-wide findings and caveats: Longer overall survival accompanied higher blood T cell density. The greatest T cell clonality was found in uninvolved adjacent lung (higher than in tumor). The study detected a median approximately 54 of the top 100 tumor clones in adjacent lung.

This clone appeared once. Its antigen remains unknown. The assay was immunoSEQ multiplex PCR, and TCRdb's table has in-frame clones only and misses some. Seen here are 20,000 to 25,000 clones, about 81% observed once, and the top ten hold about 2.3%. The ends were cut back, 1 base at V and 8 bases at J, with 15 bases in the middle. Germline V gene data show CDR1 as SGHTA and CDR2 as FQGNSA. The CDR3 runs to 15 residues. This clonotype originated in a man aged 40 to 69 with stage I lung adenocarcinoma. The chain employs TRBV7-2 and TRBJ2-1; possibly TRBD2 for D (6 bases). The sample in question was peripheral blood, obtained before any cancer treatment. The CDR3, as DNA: TGTGCCAGCAGCTTAGAGGGAGGACCATATTATGAGCAGTTCTTC. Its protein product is CASSLEGGPYYEQFF.